The rows below give T cell receptor beta chains drawn from one sample of a study of blood T cell repertoires in COVID-19. Generated by immunoSEQ multiplex PCR, the TCRdb table keeps only in-frame clones and is missing some. Among around 45,000 clones listed, 80% to 90% were seen once. Sequenced input: peripheral blood. Receptor source: a man of 80 years or more with acute or convalescent COVID-19. Both conserved end residues are part of each CDR3. D genes are given only for firm matches. Clone size is not always given. Where it is, it says once, few, many or a class for expanded clones.

V gene	D gene	clone size	J gene	CDR3 DNA	CDR3 protein
TRBV9	TRBD2	-	TRBJ2-3	TGTGCCAGCAGCGTAGGTACAGGCGGCGGGGGGGTCACAGATACGCAGTATTTT	CASSVGTGGGGVTDTQYF
TRBV7-9	TRBD1	-	TRBJ1-1	TGTGCCAGCAGCTTCCCAGGGGGCCGGGAAGCTTTCTTT	CASSFPGGREAFF
TRBV5-1	TRBD1	-	TRBJ1-1	TGCGCCAGCAGCCCCGGACAGGGTAGGACTGAAGCTTTCTTT	CASSPGQGRTEAFF
TRBV5-5	TRBD1	-	TRBJ1-1	TGTGCCAGCAGCCTCACGGGCGGGGCAGGGGGCACTGAAGCTTTCTTT	CASSLTGGAGGTEAFF
TRBV6-1	TRBD1	-	TRBJ1-3	TGTGCCAGCAGTGACAGTACAGGGGACTCTGGAAACACCATATATTTT	CASSDSTGDSGNTIYF
TRBV6-1	-	-	TRBJ1-6	TGTGCCAGCAGTGACGGGGGCTATAATTCACCCCTCCACTTT	CASSDGGYNSPLHF
TRBV6-5	-	-	TRBJ1-2	TGTGCCAGCAAGGACGGGGGGTATGGCTACACCTTC	CASKDGGYGYTF
TRBV10-1	TRBD2	-	TRBJ2-3	TGCGCCAGCAGTGACCCTAGCGGGGGGCGAGATACGCAGTATTTT	CASSDPSGGRDTQYF
TRBV3-1/TRBV3-2	-	-	TRBJ1-3	TGTGCCAGCAGCCAACCCCGGGGGGCTTCCCCTCTAGGAAACACCATATATTTT	CASSQPRGASPLGNTIYF
TRBV11-1	-	-	TRBJ2-6	TGTGCCAGCAGCCCAAGGGGCTCTGGGGCCAACGTCCTGACTTTC	CASSPRGSGANVLTF
TRBV11-2	TRBD1	-	TRBJ2-2	TGTGCCAGCAGCCCTGGGACAGGGCGAACCGGGGAGCTGTTTTTT	CASSPGTGRTGELFF
TRBV28	-	-	TRBJ1-5	TGTGCCAGCACAGGGAATAGCAATCAGCCCCAGCATTTT	CASTGNSNQPQHF
TRBV27	-	-	TRBJ1-5	TGTGCCAGCAGCCAACTCGGGGGCAATCAGCCCCAGCATTTT	CASSQLGGNQPQHF
TRBV7-2	-	few	TRBJ2-5	TGTGCCAGCAGCTTGAACGGTGCGAAGACCCAGTACTTC	CASSLNGAKTQYF
TRBV30	-	few	TRBJ1-2	TGTGCCTGGAGTTTCGGCAGGGCTAACTATGGCTACACCTTC	CAWSFGRANYGYTF
TRBV30	TRBD1	-	TRBJ1-2	TGTGCCTGGAGGCGGGGACAGACTCCTAACTATGGCTACACCTTC	CAWRRGQTPNYGYTF
TRBV28	TRBD2	-	TRBJ2-6	TGTGCCAGCACCGGGGGGAGCTCTGGGGCCAACGTCCTGACTTTC	CASTGGSSGANVLTF
TRBV7-2	TRBD2	-	TRBJ2-7	TGTGCCAGCAGCCCTGGACTAGCGGGGGGGCCCGTTGCGTACGAGCAGTACTTC	CASSPGLAGGPVAYEQYF
TRBV29-1	TRBD1	-	TRBJ1-5	TGCAGCGTTGGAGACAGGGGCAATCAGCCCCAGCATTTT	CSVGDRGNQPQHF
TRBV30	TRBD2	-	TRBJ2-3	TGTGCCTGGAGTGGACGGGGGGGGGATCAGTATTTT	CAWSGRGGDQYF
TRBV19	-	once	TRBJ1-2	TGTGCCAGTAGTATAGATCGGGATTCCTATGGCTACACCTTC	CASSIDRDSYGYTF
TRBV28	TRBD2	once	TRBJ2-5	TGTGCCAGCAGTTCCCCGGCGGCGGGGGGGCAGCGAGAGACCCAGTACTTC	CASSSPAAGGQRETQYF
TRBV3-1/TRBV3-2	-	-	TRBJ1-2	TGTGCCAGCAGCCAAGTCCCCAGGGGATCAGGCTACACCTTC	CASSQVPRGSGYTF
TRBV21-1	-	-	TRBJ1-3	TGTGCCAGCAGCAGCCTATCGAACACCATATATTTT	CASSSLSNTIYF
TRBV6-4	-	-	TRBJ1-2	TGTGCGCCCCGCAGGGAAGACTATGGCTACACCTTC	CAPRREDYGYTF
TRBV6-4	TRBD1	-	TRBJ1-3	TGTGCCAGCAGTGCCCCGGACAGGGGGCTTGCTGGAAACACCATATATTTT	CASSAPDRGLAGNTIYF
TRBV7-3	-	-	TRBJ1-6	TGTGCCAGCAGCTTAGGCAGTCATTCACCCCTCCACTTT	CASSLGSHSPLHF
TRBV19	TRBD1	-	TRBJ1-4	TGTGCCAGTAGTCCTTTAGGGACAGGGGATGAAAAACTGTTTTTT	CASSPLGTGDEKLFF
TRBV5-6	TRBD1	-	TRBJ2-5	TGTGCCAGCAGCCTAGTCAGAGGGGGCCTGGGGAAGACCCAGTACTTC	CASSLVRGGLGKTQYF
TRBV19	-	-	TRBJ1-2	TGTGCCAGTAGTATGGGGACTCTACGCTATGGCTACACCTTC	CASSMGTLRYGYTF
TRBV28	-	-	TRBJ2-7	TGTGCCAGCAGTGATGGCCAGGGTAACTTCGAGCAGTACTTC	CASSDGQGNFEQYF
TRBV18	-	-	TRBJ1-2	TGTGCCAGCTCACCGCCCGGTTATGGCTACACCTTC	CASSPPGYGYTF
TRBV19	-	-	TRBJ2-2	TGTGCCAGTAAAACGGGGGTGGACACCGGGGAGCTGTTTTTT	CASKTGVDTGELFF
TRBV6-5	-	-	TRBJ2-7	TGTGCCAGCAGGGTGACAGTATCCAGCTCCTACGAGCAGTACTTC	CASRVTVSSSYEQYF
TRBV2	-	once	TRBJ2-2	TGTGCCAGCAGTAGAGTAGGGGCTGACACCGGGGAGCTGTTTTTT	CASSRVGADTGELFF
TRBV29-1	TRBD1	-	TRBJ1-1	TGCAGCGCCGGGACAGGGCCCACTGAAGCTTTCTTT	CSAGTGPTEAFF
TRBV9	-	-	TRBJ1-5	TGTGCCAGCAGCGAGGGGGGGGCACATCAGCCCCAGCATTTT	CASSEGGAHQPQHF
TRBV29-1	-	-	TRBJ1-2	TGCAGCACATCCCCCGGGGGCTACACCTTC	CSTSPGGYTF
TRBV7-2	TRBD1	-	TRBJ2-7	TGTGCCAGCAGCTTAGGTGGGACAGTCTCCTACGAGCAGTACTTC	CASSLGGTVSYEQYF
TRBV10-3	-	-	TRBJ2-3	TGTGCCATCAGTGAGGCTGTTAGCTCGGGCACAGATACGCAGTATTTT	CAISEAVSSGTDTQYF
TRBV5-1	-	-	TRBJ1-2	TGCGCCAGCAGCGAATTGCAGGGGAGCTATGGCTACACCTTC	CASSELQGSYGYTF
TRBV7-9	TRBD2	-	TRBJ2-1	TGTGCCAGCAGCACCAGGGGACTAGCGAACGAGCAGTTCTTC	CASSTRGLANEQFF
TRBV12-3/TRBV12-4	TRBD1	-	TRBJ1-5	TGTGCCCCGGACAGGGCTAACAATCAGCCCCAGCATTTT	CAPDRANNQPQHF
TRBV5-1	TRBD1	-	TRBJ2-1	TGCGCCAGCAACTTGGACGGTCGACAGGGGTCGGGTGAGCAGTTCTTC	CASNLDGRQGSGEQFF
TRBV5-4	TRBD2	-	TRBJ2-3	TGTGCCAGCAGCCCCAGGATGGCTAGCGGGCCTAGCACAGATACGCAGTATTTT	CASSPRMASGPSTDTQYF
TRBV3-1/TRBV3-2	TRBD2	-	TRBJ2-2	TGTGCCAGCAGTCGCCCCCGGGGGGGCCTAACCGGGGAGCTGTTTTTT	CASSRPRGGLTGELFF
TRBV2	-	-	TRBJ1-5	TGTGCCAGCAGTGGGGGCGGGGGCAATCAGCCCCAGCATTTT	CASSGGGGNQPQHF
TRBV15	TRBD1	once	TRBJ1-4	TGTGCCACCAGCAGAGTCACAGGGGGGAGGGTAAAACTGTTTTTT	CATSRVTGGRVKLFF
TRBV28	-	-	TRBJ1-1	TGTGCCAGCAGTACGGCGGACTGGGGCACTGAAGCTTTCTTT	CASSTADWGTEAFF
TRBV6-5	-	-	TRBJ2-7	TGTGCCAGCAAGTCCGGTCTTTCGAACTCCTACGAGCAGTACTTC	CASKSGLSNSYEQYF
TRBV4-2	TRBD2	-	TRBJ2-7	TGTGCCAGCAGCCAGGCACCGGGACTAGCTAACTACGAGCAGTACTTC	CASSQAPGLANYEQYF
TRBV28	-	-	TRBJ1-6	TGTGCCAGCAACCCCCCTCAAGTTCGTCAGAATTCACCCCTCCACTTT	CASNPPQVRQNSPLHF
TRBV19	TRBD1	-	TRBJ1-5	TGTGCCAGTAGGGAAGACAGGGCTTATAGCAATCAGCCCCAGCATTTT	CASREDRAYSNQPQHF
TRBV27	TRBD1	few	TRBJ2-7	TGTGCCAGCAGAGGACAGGGTCGGTACGAGCAGTACTTC	CASRGQGRYEQYF
TRBV7-2	-	-	TRBJ1-1	TGTGCCAGCAGCTTAAATATTAACACTGAAGCTTTCTTT	CASSLNINTEAFF